The T cell receptor (beta chain) under discussion was sequenced for a study of T-cell memory formation after mild COVID-19. Study at large: TCR clusters showed largely donor specificity.

This clonotype has just a few counts. Its antigen is currently unknown. The 5'RACE method, run with constant-segment primers, produced TCR alpha and TCR beta cDNA libraries (carrying sample barcodes and UMIs). TCRdb re-called the 5' RACE reads with MiXCR, one entry per CDR3 protein. This table holds some 490,000 distinct CDR3 sequences, approximately 18% found once. This CDR3 has 13 amino acids. Germline CDR1 and CDR2: SGHNT and YYREEE (reference sequence). The V end was cut by 1 base, the J end by 9 bases, with 11 bases between. The study, taken as a whole, reports: Contracting clones, day 15 to 85, had balanced CD4/CD8, and later expanders favored CD4+. Researchers report contracting CD4+ clones mostly in CM and EM, with CD8+ clones in EMRA.

The V call is TRBV5-4, the J call TRBJ2-1; D unresolved. The TCR was taken from an adult woman who had mild COVID-19 (a few samples of this study predate the infection). Cell type and time point are not known. Source material: PBMCs or a T cell subset sorted from them (not recorded which). DNA for the CDR3: TGTGCCAGCAGCTTGATGGGCAGCGTTGAGCAGTTCTTC. Amino acid sequence: CASSLMGSVEQFF.